One and the same sample provided the 2 T cell receptor beta chains below, sequenced in a study of T cell responses to AZD1222 COVID-19 vaccine. Using immunoSEQ multiplex PCR, the repertoire was profiled, and TCRdb retains in-frame clones only, with some absent. The sample has around 78,000 clones, under 95% seen once. The source material was peripheral blood, sampled on day 0 of AZD1222 vaccination. The source is an adult in good health.

The genes are TRBV2 and TRBJ2-7; 8 bases match TRBD2. V shed 5 bases and J 3 bases; nucleotides not matched to a gene: 12. The germline CDR1 and CDR2 sequences are SNHLY and FYNNEI. The CDR3 sequence is 16 residues long. The CDR3 bases are TGTGCCAGCAGTCTAAGCGGGGGCCTTTTAAGCTACGAGCAGTACTTC. Its protein product is CASSLSGGLLSYEQYF.

The chain recombines TRBV19 with TRBJ1-2, with 8 bases lining up with TRBD1. The CDR3 covers 13 residues. The germline V gene encodes CDR1 LNHDA and CDR2 SQIVND (reference sequence). The V segment lost 3 bases and the J segment 8 bases; nucleotides outside the gene matches: 5. The CDR3 region is CASSMRQGSGYTF. CDR3 coding DNA: TGTGCCAGTAGTATGAGACAGGGGTCCGGCTACACCTTC.